Listed below are T cell receptor beta chains from one sample, sequenced in a study of T-cell reconstitution after alpha-beta-depleted transplantation in children. TCRdb re-analysed the PCR reads in MiXCR, keeping a single row per CDR3 protein. The data contain about 470,000 distinct CDR3 sequences, approximately 41% of them singletons. The source material was PBMCs, sampled before TCRalphabeta/CD19-depleted stem cell transplant. These receptors originate from a girl between 2 and 10 years old with aplastic anemia, due to receive a stem cell transplant. Each CDR3 is given with its conserved first and last residue. Each record gives: clone size, J gene, CDR3 length, V gene, D gene, CDR3 protein, CDR3 DNA. D genes are given only for firm matches. Expanded clones are given a class, and other clones once, few, many or no size at all.

many TRBJ1-6 13 TRBV20-1 NA CSAMTAGDSPLHF TGCAGTGCTATGACCGCTGGGGATTCACCCCTCCACTTT
NA TRBJ1-2 16 TRBV7-9 NA CASSFGAGLLSYGYTF TGTGCCAGCAGCTTTGGGGCCGGACTTTTGAGTTATGGCTACACCTTC
many TRBJ2-1 13 TRBV5-5 NA CASSSRGTNEQFF TGTGCCAGCAGCTCCCGGGGAACGAATGAGCAGTTCTTC
NA TRBJ2-7 14 TRBV20-1 NA CSARPPKMAYEQYF TGCAGTGCCCGACCCCCTAAGATGGCCTACGAGCAGTACTTC
many TRBJ2-7 13 TRBV7-9 NA CASTGSGDHEQYF TGTGCCAGCACCGGATCCGGCGACCACGAGCAGTACTTC
few TRBJ2-7 16 TRBV6-2/TRBV6-3 TRBD1 CASSPIPGQDIYEQYF TGTGCCAGCAGCCCAATCCCTGGACAGGATATCTACGAGCAGTACTTC
NA TRBJ2-3 15 TRBV7-3 TRBD2 CASSQTGGSTDTQYF TGTGCCAGCAGCCAAACGGGAGGGAGCACAGATACGCAGTATTTT
NA TRBJ1-5 15 TRBV7-2 NA CASSSQAFSNQPQHF TGTGCCAGCAGCTCGCAGGCTTTTAGCAATCAGCCCCAGCATTTT
many TRBJ2-7 14 TRBV4-2 NA CASSQGYGSYEQYF TGTGCCAGCAGCCAAGGTTACGGGAGCTACGAGCAGTACTTC
many TRBJ2-5 16 TRBV7-9 NA CASSFFAPTGKETQYF TGTGCCAGCAGCTTCTTCGCGCCGACAGGAAAAGAGACCCAGTACTTC